Below, 2 T cell receptor beta chains from the same sample are listed, as sequenced in a study of blood T cell repertoires in COVID-19. TCRdb's table, derived via immunoSEQ multiplex PCR, lists solely in-frame clones and lacks some. The sample gives about 280,000 clones, 86% of which show up once; roughly 2.1% is in the top ten. Sequenced material: peripheral blood. The receptors shown here come from a woman aged 25-40 years who had recovered from COVID-19.

V and J are TRBV6-2 or TRBV6-3 and TRBJ2-7; D might be TRBD2 (5 bases). Trimming cost V 5 bases and J 1 base, with 12 bases left between them. The V gene's germline CDR1 is MNHEY and CDR2 SVGEGT. The length of the CDR3 is 14 residues. CDR3 bases: TGTGCCAGCAGTCCCGATAGCGAGTCCTACGAGCAGTACTTC. Its protein product is CASSPDSESYEQYF.

V is TRBV7-8 and J is TRBJ2-7, with TRBD1 matching over 7 bases. J was trimmed by 2 bases and V by 5 bases; bases with no gene match: 3. The germline V gene encodes CDR1 SGHVS and CDR2 FQNEAQ. This CDR3 comprises 13 residues. CDR3 DNA sequence: TGTGCCAGCAGCCTCGGGACAGCCTACGAGCAGTACTTC. Encoded protein: CASSLGTAYEQYF.